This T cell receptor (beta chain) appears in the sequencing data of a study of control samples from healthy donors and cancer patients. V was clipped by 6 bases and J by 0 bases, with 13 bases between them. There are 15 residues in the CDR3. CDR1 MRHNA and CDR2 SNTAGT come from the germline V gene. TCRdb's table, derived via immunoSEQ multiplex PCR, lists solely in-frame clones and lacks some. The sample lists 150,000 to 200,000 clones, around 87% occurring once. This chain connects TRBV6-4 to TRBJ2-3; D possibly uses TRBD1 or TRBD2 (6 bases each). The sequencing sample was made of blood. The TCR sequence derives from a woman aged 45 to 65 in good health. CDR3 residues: CASRISGASTDTQYF. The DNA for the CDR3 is TGTGCCAGCAGGATCTCGGGGGCTAGCACAGATACGCAGTATTTT.